Detailed here is one T cell receptor (beta chain). This sample was included in a study of cytomegalovirus exposure and HLA in healthy donors. Unmatched junction bases numbered 5, after V lost 5 bases and J lost 2 bases. Germline V gene data show CDR1 as SGHTA and CDR2 as FQGTGA. This CDR3 has 14 residues. PCR was performed using 60 Vbeta and 13 Jbeta primers. Sequencing used immunoSEQ multiplex PCR; TCRdb keeps in-frame clones, though not all of them. The repertoire table contains tens of thousands of clones. The sample was PBMCs. This chain uses TRBV7-3 with TRBJ1-1, with 7 bases aligning to TRBD1. This receptor was obtained from a man under 40 in good health and CMV-seropositive. This CDR3 is CASSPDRSNTEAFF. DNA for the CDR3: TGTGCCAGCAGCCCGGACAGGTCTAACACTGAAGCTTTCTTT. Looking up the rest from reference TRBV7-3 and TRBJ1-1 gives the full variable domain: GAGVSQTPSNKVTEKGKYVELRCDPISGHTALYWYRQSLGQGPEFLIYFQGTGAADDSGLPNDRFFAVRPEGSVSTLKIQRTERGDSAVYLCASSPDRSNTEAFFGQGTRLTVV.